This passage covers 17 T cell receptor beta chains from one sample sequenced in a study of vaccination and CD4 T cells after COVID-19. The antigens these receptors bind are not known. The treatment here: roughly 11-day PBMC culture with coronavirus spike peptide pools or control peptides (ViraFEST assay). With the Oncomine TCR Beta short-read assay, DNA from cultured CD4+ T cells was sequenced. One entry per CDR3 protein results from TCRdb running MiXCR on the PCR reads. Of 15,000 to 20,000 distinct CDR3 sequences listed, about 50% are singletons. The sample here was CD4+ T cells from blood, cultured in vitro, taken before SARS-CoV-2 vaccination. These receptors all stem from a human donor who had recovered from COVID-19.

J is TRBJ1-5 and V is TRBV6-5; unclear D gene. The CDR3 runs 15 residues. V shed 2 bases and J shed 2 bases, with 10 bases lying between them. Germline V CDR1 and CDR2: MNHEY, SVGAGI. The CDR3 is CASSYAPGGNQPQHF. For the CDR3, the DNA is TGTGCCAGCAGTTACGCCCCTGGGGGCAATCAGCCCCAGCATTTT.

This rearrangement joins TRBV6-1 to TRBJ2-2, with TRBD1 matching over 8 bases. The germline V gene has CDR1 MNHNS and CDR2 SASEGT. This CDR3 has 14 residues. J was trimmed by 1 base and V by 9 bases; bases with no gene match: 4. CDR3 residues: CASRTGGNTGELFF. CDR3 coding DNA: TGTGCCAGTCGTACAGGGGGGAACACCGGGGAGCTGTTTTTT.

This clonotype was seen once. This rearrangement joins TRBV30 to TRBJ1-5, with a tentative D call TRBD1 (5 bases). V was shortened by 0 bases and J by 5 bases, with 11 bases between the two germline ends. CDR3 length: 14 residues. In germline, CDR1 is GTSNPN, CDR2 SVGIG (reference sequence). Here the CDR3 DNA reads TGTGCCTGGAGTGTCGGGGGGGGATATCAGCCCCAGCATTTT. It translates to CAWSVGGGYQPQHF.

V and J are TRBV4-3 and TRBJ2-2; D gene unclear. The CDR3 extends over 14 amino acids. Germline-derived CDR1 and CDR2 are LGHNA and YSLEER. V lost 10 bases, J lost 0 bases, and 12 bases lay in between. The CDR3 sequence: CATSSRANTGELFF. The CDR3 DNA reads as TGCGCCACCTCGAGTCGCGCGAACACCGGGGAGCTGTTTTTT.

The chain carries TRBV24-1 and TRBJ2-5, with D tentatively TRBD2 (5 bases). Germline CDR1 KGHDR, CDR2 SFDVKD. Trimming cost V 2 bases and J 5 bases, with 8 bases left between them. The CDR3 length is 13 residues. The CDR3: CATSDSSYETQYF. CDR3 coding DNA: TGTGCCACCAGTGATTCTAGCTATGAGACCCAGTACTTC.

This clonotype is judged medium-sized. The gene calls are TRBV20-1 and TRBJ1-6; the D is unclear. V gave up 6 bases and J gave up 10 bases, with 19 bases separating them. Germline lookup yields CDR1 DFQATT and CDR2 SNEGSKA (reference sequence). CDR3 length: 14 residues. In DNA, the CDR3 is TGCAGTGCCAGTAAGCCACTCGGGAAATCACCCCTCCACTTT. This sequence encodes CSASKPLGKSPLHF.

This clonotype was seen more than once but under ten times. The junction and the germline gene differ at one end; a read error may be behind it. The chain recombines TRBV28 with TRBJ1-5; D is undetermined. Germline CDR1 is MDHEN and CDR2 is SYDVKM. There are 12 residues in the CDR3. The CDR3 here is CASTLANQPQHF. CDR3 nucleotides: TGTGCCAGCACTTTAGCCAATCAGCCCCAGCATTTT. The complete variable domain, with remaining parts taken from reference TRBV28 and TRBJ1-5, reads DVKVTQSSRYLVKRTGEKVFLECVQDMDHENMFWYRQDPGLGLRLIYFSYDVKMKEKGDIPEGYSVSREKKERFSLILESASTNQTSMYLCASTLANQPQHFGDGTRLSIL.

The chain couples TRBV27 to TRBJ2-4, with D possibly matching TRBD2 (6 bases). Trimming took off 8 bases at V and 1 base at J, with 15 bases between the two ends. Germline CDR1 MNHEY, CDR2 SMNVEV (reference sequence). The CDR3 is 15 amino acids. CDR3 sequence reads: CASGGGGTAKNIQYF. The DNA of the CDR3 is TGTGCCAGCGGAGGCGGTGGGACTGCCAAAAACATTCAGTACTTC.

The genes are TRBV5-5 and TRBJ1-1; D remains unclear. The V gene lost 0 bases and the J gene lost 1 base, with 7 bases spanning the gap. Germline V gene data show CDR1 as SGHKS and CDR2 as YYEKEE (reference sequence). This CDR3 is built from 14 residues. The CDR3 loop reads CASSLVGPNTEAFF. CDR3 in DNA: TGTGCCAGCAGCTTGGTTGGCCCGAACACTGAAGCTTTCTTT.

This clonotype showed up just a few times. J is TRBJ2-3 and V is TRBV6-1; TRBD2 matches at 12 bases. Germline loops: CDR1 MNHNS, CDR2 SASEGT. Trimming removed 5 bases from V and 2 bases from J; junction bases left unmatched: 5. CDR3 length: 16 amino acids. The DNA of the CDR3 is TGTGCCAGCAGTAAGCGACTAGCGGGAGACACAGATACGCAGTATTTT. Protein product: CASSKRLAGDTDTQYF.

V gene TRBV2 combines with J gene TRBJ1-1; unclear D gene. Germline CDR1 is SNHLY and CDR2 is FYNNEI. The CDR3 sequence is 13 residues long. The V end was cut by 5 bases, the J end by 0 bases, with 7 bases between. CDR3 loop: CASSQEMNTEAFF. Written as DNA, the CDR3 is TGTGCCAGCAGTCAAGAGATGAACACTGAAGCTTTCTTT.

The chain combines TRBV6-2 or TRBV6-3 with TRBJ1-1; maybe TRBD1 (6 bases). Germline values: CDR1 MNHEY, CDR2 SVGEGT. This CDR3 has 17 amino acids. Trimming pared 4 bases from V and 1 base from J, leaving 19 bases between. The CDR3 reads CASSFPISGETNTEAFF. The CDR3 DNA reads TGTGCCAGCAGTTTCCCCATATCAGGGGAGACGAACACTGAAGCTTTCTTT.

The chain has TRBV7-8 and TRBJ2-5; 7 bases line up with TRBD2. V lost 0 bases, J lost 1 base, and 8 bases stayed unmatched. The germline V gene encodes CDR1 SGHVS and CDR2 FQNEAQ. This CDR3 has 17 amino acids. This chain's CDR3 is CASSLAPGWGGQETQYF. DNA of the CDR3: TGTGCCAGCAGCTTAGCGCCAGGATGGGGGGGCCAAGAGACCCAGTACTTC.

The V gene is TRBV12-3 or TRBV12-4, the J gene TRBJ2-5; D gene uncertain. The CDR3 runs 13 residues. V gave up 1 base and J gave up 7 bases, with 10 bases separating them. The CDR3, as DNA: TGTGCCAGCAGTTTAGGCCTTAAGGGGACCCAGTACTTC. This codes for CASSLGLKGTQYF.

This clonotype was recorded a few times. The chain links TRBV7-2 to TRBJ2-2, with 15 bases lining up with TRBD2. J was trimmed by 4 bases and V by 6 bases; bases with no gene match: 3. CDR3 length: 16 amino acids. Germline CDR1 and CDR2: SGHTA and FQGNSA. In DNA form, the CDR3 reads TGTGCCAGCAGTCGGACTAGCGGGAGGGCCACCGGGGAGCTGTTTTTT. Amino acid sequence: CASSRTSGRATGELFF.

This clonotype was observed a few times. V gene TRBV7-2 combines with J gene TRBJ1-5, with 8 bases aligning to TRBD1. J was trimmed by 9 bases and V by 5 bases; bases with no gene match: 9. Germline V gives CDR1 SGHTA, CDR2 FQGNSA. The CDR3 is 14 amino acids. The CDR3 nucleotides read TGTGCCAGCAGCCCGAGACAGGGGATTCCGCCCCAGCATTTT. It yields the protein CASSPRQGIPPQHF.

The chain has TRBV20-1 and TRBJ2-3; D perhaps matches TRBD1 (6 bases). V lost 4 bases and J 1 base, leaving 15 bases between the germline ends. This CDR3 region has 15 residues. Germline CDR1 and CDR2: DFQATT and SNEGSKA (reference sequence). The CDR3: CSAIRQDKGTDTQYF. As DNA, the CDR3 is TGCAGTGCTATCAGACAGGACAAGGGCACAGATACGCAGTATTTT.